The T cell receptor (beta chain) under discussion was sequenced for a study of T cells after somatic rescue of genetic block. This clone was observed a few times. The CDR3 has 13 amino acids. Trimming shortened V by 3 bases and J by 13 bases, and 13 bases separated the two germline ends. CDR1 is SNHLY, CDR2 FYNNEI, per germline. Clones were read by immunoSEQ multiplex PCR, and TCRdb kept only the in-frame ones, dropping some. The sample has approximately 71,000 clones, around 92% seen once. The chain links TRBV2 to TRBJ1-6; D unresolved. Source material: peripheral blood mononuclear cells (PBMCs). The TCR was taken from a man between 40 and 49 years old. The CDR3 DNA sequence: TGTGCCAGCAGTGAGAGGACCGGTTTCCCCCTCCACTTT. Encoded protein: CASSERTGFPLHF.